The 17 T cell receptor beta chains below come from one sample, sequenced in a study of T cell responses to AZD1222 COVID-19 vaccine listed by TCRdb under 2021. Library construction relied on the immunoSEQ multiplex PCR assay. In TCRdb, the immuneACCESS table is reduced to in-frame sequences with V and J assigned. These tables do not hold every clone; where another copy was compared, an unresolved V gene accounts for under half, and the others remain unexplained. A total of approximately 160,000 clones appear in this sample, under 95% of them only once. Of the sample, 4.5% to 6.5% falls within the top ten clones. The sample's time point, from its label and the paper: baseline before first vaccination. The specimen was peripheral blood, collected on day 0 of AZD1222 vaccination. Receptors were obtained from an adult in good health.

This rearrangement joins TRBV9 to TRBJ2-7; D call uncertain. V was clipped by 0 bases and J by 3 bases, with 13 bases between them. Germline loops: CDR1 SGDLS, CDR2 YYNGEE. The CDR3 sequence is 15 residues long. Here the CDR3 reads CASSVGQTSDYEQYF. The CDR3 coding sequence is TGTGCCAGCAGCGTAGGTCAAACGAGTGACTACGAGCAGTACTTC.

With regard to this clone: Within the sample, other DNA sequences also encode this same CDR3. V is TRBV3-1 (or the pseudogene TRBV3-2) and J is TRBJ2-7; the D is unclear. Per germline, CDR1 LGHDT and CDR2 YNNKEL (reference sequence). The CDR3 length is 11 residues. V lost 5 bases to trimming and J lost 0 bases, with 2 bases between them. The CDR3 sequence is CASSTSYEQYF. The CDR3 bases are TGTGCCAGCAGCACCTCCTACGAGCAGTACTTC.

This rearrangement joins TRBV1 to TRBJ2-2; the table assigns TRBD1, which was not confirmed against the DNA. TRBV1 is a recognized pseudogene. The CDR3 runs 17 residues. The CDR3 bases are TGCACCAGCAGCCGCTTCGGGACAGGGGAACCTCGCGGGGAGCTGTTTTTT. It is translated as CTSSRFGTGEPRGELFF.

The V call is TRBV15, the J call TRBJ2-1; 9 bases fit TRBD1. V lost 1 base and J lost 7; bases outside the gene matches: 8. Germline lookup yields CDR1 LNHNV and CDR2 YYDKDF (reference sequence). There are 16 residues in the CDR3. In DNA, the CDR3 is TGTGCCACCAGCAGAGCCCGGGACAGGGCGACTAATGAGCAGTTCTTC. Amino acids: CATSRARDRATNEQFF.

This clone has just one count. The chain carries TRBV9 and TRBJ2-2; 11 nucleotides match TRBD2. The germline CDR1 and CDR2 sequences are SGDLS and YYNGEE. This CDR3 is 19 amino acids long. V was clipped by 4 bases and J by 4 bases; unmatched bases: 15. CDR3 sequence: CASSPGLADRQSPTGELFF. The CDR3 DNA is TGTGCCAGCAGCCCGGGACTAGCGGACCGACAATCCCCCACCGGGGAGCTGTTTTTT.

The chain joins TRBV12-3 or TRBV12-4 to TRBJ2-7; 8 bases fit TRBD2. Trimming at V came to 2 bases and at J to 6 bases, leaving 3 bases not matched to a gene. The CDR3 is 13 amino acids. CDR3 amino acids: CASSLSGGREQYF. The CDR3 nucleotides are TGTGCCAGCAGTTTATCGGGGGGGCGCGAGCAGTACTTC.

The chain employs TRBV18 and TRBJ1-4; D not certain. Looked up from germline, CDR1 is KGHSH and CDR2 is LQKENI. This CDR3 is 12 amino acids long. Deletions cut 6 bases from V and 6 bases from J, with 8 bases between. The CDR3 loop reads CASSPADEKLFF. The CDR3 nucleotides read TGTGCCAGCTCGCCGGCGGATGAAAAACTGTTTTTT.

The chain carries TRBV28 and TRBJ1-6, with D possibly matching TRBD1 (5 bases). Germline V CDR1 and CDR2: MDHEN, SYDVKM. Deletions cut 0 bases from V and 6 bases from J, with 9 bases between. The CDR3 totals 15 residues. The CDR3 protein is CASSLWGQSNSPLHF. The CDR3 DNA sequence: TGTGCCAGCAGTTTATGGGGGCAGTCTAATTCACCCCTCCACTTT.

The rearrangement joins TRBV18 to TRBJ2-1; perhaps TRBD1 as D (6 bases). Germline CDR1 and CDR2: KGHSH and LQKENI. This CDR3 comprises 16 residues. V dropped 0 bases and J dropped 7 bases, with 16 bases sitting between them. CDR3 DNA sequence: TGTGCCAGCTCACCACCCCAGGGGATCTCTCGTAATGAGCAGTTCTTC. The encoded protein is CASSPPQGISRNEQFF. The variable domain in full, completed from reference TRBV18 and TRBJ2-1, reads NAGVMQNPRHLVRRRGQEARLRCSPMKGHSHVYWYRQLPEEGLKFMVYLQKENIIDESGMPKERFSAEFPKEGPSILRIQQVVRGDSAAYFCASSPPQGISRNEQFFGPGTRLTVL.

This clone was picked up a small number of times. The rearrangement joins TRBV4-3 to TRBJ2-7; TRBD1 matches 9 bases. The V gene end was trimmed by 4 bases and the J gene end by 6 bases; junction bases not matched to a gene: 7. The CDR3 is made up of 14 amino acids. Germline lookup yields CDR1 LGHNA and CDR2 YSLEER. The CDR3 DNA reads TGCGCCAGCAGCCCTGGACAGGGGCCAGCCGAGCAGTACTTC. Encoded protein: CASSPGQGPAEQYF.

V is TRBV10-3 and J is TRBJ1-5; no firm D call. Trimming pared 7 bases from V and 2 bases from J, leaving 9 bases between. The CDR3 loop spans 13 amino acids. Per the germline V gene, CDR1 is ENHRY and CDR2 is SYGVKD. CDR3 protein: CAIKGGGNQPQHF. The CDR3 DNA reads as TGTGCCATCAAGGGAGGAGGCAATCAGCCCCAGCATTTT.

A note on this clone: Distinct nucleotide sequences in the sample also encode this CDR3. The DNA for the CDR3 is TGTGCCAGTAGTATCGGGGTAGGGACTGAAGCTTTCTTT. Protein sequence: CASSIGVGTEAFF. This chain connects TRBV19 to TRBJ1-1; D unclear. CDR1 and CDR2 (germline): LNHDA, SQIVND (reference sequence). Trimming took off 3 bases at V and 5 bases at J, with 10 bases between the two ends. This CDR3 is built from 13 residues.

The CDR3 sequence: CASSQEDNSGGEQYF. The CDR3 bases are TGTGCCAGCAGCCAAGAGGATAACTCGGGCGGCGAGCAGTACTTC. This chain uses TRBV4-2 with TRBJ2-7; no clear D. Germline CDR1 is LGHNA and CDR2 is YNFKEQ. CDR3 size: 15 residues. Trimming pared 0 bases from V and 6 bases from J, leaving 15 bases between.

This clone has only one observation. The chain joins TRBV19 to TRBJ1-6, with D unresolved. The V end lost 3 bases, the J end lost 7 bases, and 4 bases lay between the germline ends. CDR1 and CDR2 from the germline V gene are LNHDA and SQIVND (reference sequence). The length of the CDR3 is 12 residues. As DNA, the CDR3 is TGTGCCAGTAGTATGAGAAATTCACCCCTCCACTTT. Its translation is CASSMRNSPLHF.

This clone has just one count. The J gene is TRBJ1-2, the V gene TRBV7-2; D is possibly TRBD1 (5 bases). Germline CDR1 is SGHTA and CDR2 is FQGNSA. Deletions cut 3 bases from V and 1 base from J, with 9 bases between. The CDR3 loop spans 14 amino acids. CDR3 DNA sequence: TGTGCCAGCAGCTTGGGTAGGGGTAACTATGGCTACACCTTC. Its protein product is CASSLGRGNYGYTF.

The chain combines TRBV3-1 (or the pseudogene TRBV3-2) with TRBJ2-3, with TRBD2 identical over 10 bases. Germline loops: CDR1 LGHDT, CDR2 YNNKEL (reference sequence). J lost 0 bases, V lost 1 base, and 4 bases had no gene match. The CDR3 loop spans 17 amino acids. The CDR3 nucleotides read TGTGCCAGCAGCCAAGGCCCTAGCGGGGGAAGCACAGATACGCAGTATTTT. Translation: CASSQGPSGGSTDTQYF.

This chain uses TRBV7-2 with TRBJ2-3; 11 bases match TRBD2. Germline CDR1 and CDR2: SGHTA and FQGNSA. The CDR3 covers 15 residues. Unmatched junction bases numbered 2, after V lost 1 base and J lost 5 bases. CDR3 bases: TGTGCCAGCAGCTTAGGGCTAGCGGGAGGAGATACGCAGTATTTT. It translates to CASSLGLAGGDTQYF. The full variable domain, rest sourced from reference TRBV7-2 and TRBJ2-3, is GAGVSQSPSNKVTEKGKDVELRCDPISGHTALYWYRQSLGQGLEFLIYFQGNSAPDKSGLPSDRFSAERTGGSVSTLTIQRTQQEDSAVYLCASSLGLAGGDTQYFGPGTRLTVL.